A few counts support the clone carrying this T cell receptor beta chain. No antigen is known for it. The table came from immunoSEQ multiplex PCR; TCRdb's copy has only in-frame clones and leaves some out. The sample has about 51,000 clones; roughly 73% are singletons. This CDR3 has 15 residues. V gave up 1 base and J gave up 4 bases, with 13 bases separating them. The germline V gene has CDR1 LGHNA and CDR2 YSLEER. Time point noted: week 5, during vaccination. Every vaccination contained 300 ug of the mutant IDH1 20-mer peptide and was paired with topical imiquimod. Donors' newly diagnosed IDH1-mutant WHO grade 3 or 4 astrocytomas lacked nuclear ATRX. The data belong to a study of a mutant IDH1 vaccine in newly diagnosed glioma. Across the study: Scheduled for weeks 1, 3, 5, 7, 11, 15, 19 and 23, eight vaccinations were given to patients. Vaccine administration was initiated 4-6 weeks following radiotherapy alone, or with temozolomide cycles. Before enrollment, patients got radiotherapy alone, temozolomide alone, or mostly the combination.

This sequence joins TRBV4-3 and TRBJ1-2; D not resolved. Sequencing used PBMCs, obtained from a glioma patient whose treatment included an IDH1 peptide vaccine. The receptor was derived from a woman between 40 and 55 years old with glioma. The CDR3 sequence is CASSQAKGVGYGYTF. CDR3 nucleotide sequence: TGCGCCAGCAGCCAAGCCAAGGGTGTGGGCTATGGCTACACCTTC.